This T cell receptor beta chain was retrieved from a study of cytomegalovirus exposure and HLA in healthy donors. Study-wide results and caveats: The only immune exposure information that was available was CMV serostatus.

A remark on this clone: The antigen remains undetermined.

The PCR made use of 60 Vbeta and 13 Jbeta primers. Clones were sequenced by immunoSEQ multiplex PCR, and TCRdb holds only the in-frame ones, with some missing. Of some 110,000 clones listed, approximately 76% are singletons. Sequences were obtained from PBMCs. This clonotype originated in a man aged 50-59 years in good health and CMV-seropositive.

In nucleotides, the CDR3 is TGTGCCAGCAGCTTGGTGGCGGGAGGCCTTTACAATGAGCAGTTCTTC. Amino acids: CASSLVAGGLYNEQFF. V usage is TRBV5-4 and J usage is TRBJ2-1, with 8 bases matching TRBD2. The germline V gene has CDR1 SGHNT and CDR2 YYREEE (reference sequence). The V gene end was trimmed by 0 bases and the J gene end by 4 bases; junction bases not matched to a gene: 6. The CDR3 loop spans 16 amino acids.